This T cell receptor (beta chain) was sequenced in a study of T cells after somatic rescue of genetic block. CDR1 is MDHEN, CDR2 SYDVKM, per germline. V was cut by 1 base and J by 3 bases, with 3 bases left in between. The CDR3 sequence is 12 residues long. Data came from immunoSEQ multiplex PCR; TCRdb stores just in-frame clones and leaves some out. The repertoire holds 110,000 or so clones, with around nine tenths as singletons. The sequence was obtained from a woman under 30. The V gene is TRBV28, the J gene TRBJ1-1; D is ambiguous. The sample taken for sequencing was peripheral blood mononuclear cells (PBMCs). The CDR3 nucleotides read TGTGCCAGCAGTTTATATGACACTGAAGCTTTCTTT. This codes for CASSLYDTEAFF.